The next 10 T cell receptor beta chains were all read from a single sample in a study of T cells in Graves' hyperthyroidism and ophthalmopathy. TCR beta CDR3 region amplification was performed from RNA transcripts. HTBI primers were used for first-round RT-PCR of the TCR CDR3. TCRdb itself ran the multiplex PCR reads through MiXCR, one entry per CDR3 protein. The repertoire has 350,000 to 450,000 distinct CDR3 sequences, around an eighth of them found once; the top ten carry 25% to 30%. The sample was blood. These receptors were taken from a man aged 45-60 years with Graves' ophthalmopathy.

In this sample, this clonotype turned up a few times. The V and J genes are TRBV28 and TRBJ2-2; TRBD1 agrees at 9 bases. The J segment lost 1 base and the V segment lost 8 bases, leaving 5 bases of the junction unmatched. Germline CDR1 MDHEN, CDR2 SYDVKM. The CDR3 has 15 amino acids. The CDR3 DNA reads as TGTGCCAGCCTTTCGGGACAGGGGAACACCGGGGAGCTGTTTTTT. Its translation is CASLSGQGNTGELFF.

At least ten counts were recorded for this clonotype. CDR3: CSARDDKALFYEQYF. The CDR3 bases are TGCAGTGCTAGAGACGACAAAGCCTTATTCTACGAGCAGTACTTC. The chain employs TRBV20-1 and TRBJ2-7, with unresolved D. Germline values: CDR1 DFQATT, CDR2 SNEGSKA (reference sequence). The CDR3 extends over 15 amino acids. V lost 0 bases and J lost 3, with 15 bases in between.

This clonotype showed up many times. V gene TRBV3-1 combines with J gene TRBJ2-7, with TRBD2 matching 9 bases. The germline gives CDR1 LGHDT, CDR2 YNNKEL (reference sequence). The CDR3 spans 15 residues. With 0 bases clipped from V and 2 bases from J, the junction kept 2 bases outside the gene matches. CDR3 region: CASSQDASGAYEQYF. The CDR3 bases are TGTGCCAGCAGCCAAGACGCTAGCGGGGCCTACGAGCAGTACTTC.

In its sample, this clonotype was seen many times. V usage is TRBV12-3 or TRBV12-4 and J usage is TRBJ2-7; 10 bases align to TRBD2. This CDR3 spans 16 amino acids. Trimming at V came to 2 bases and at J to 7 bases, leaving 11 bases not matched to a gene. This CDR3 reads CASSLSSLAGVGEQYF. In DNA form, the CDR3 reads TGTGCCAGCAGTTTATCTTCCCTAGCGGGAGTCGGGGAGCAGTACTTC.

The chain combines TRBV9 with TRBJ2-3; D gene uncertain. This CDR3 region has 13 residues. The germline V and J ends were trimmed by 4 bases and 6 bases, with 12 bases remaining between them. Germline V lookup: CDR1 SGDLS, CDR2 YYNGEE. For the CDR3, the DNA is TGTGCCAGCAGCCCCCAGTGGGCGGATACGCAGTATTTT. Amino acids: CASSPQWADTQYF.

This clonotype occurred a few times. The CDR3: CASSPPPTGMGEQFF. CDR3 sequence (DNA): TGTGCCAGCAGCCCCCCTCCGACGGGCATGGGGGAGCAGTTCTTC. V is TRBV3-1 and J is TRBJ2-1; D is unclear. The germline V gene has CDR1 LGHDT and CDR2 YNNKEL (reference sequence). The length of the CDR3 is 15 residues. V was cut by 4 bases and J by 10 bases, with 20 bases left in between.

The sample holds many counts of this clonotype. J is TRBJ2-3 and V is TRBV9, with 7 positions matching TRBD2. The CDR3 is made up of 15 amino acids. CDR1 and CDR2 from the germline V gene are SGDLS and YYNGEE. The J segment lost 1 base and the V segment lost 4 bases, leaving 6 bases of the junction unmatched. The CDR3, as DNA: TGTGCCAGCAGCTTCGGACTAGACGGCACAGATACGCAGTATTTT. Protein: CASSFGLDGTDTQYF.

The J gene is TRBJ2-5, the V gene TRBV12-3 or TRBV12-4, with D possibly being TRBD1 or TRBD2 (5 bases each). The CDR3 extends over 14 amino acids. The V and J ends lost 5 bases and 5 bases respectively, with 15 bases between them. CDR3: CASSPGTGEETQYF. CDR3 bases: TGTGCCAGCAGTCCAGGGACCGGTGAGGAGACCCAGTACTTC.

This clonotype was observed at least ten times. This sequence joins TRBV7-2 and TRBJ2-5, with unresolved D. Germline lookup yields CDR1 SGHTA and CDR2 FQGNSA. The CDR3 runs 12 residues. V lost 6 bases, J lost 6 bases, and 11 bases lay in between. The CDR3 loop reads CASSIAAQTQYF. The CDR3 DNA follows: TGTGCCAGCAGTATTGCGGCACAGACCCAGTACTTC.

This clonotype was seen repeatedly, ten times or more. This chain links TRBV6-5 with TRBJ2-5, with D unresolved. CDR3 length: 14 amino acids. The V and J ends lost 0 bases and 1 base respectively, with 6 bases between them. In germline, CDR1 is MNHEY, CDR2 SVGAGI. This CDR3 is CASSYSGTQETQYF. The CDR3 DNA reads TGTGCCAGCAGTTACTCCGGCACCCAAGAGACCCAGTACTTC.